Listed below are T cell receptor beta chains from one sample, sequenced in a study of control samples from healthy donors and cancer patients. The table came from immunoSEQ multiplex PCR; TCRdb's copy has only in-frame clones and leaves some out. This sample carries 100,000 to 150,000 clones, approximately 90% of them seen once, and the ten largest clones take about 2.2%. The sample comprised blood. The source of these receptors is a woman aged 45-65 years in good health. Each CDR3 is given with its conserved first and last residue. The D gene is left open where the match is weak. Expanded clones get a size class; other rows say once, few or many, or leave the size out.

cdr3_aa cdr3_nt d_call v_call clone_size cdr3_length j_call
CASSEASRTGEAFF TGTGCCAGCAGTGAAGCAAGCCGGACAGGTGAAGCTTTCTTT TRBD1 TRBV2 - 14 TRBJ1-1
CASSYSAGLVGYTF TGTGCCAGCAGTTACTCAGCTGGTCTCGTGGGCTACACCTTC - TRBV6-5 - 14 TRBJ1-2
CASSSYGLVRNEQFF TGCGCCAGCAGTAGCTATGGACTTGTCAGGAATGAGCAGTTCTTC - TRBV10-1 - 15 TRBJ2-1
CASSVGGDEKLFF TGTGCCAGCAGCGTAGGGGGGGATGAAAAACTGTTTTTT - TRBV9 - 13 TRBJ1-4
CSALLNTEAFF TGCAGTGCTCTACTGAACACTGAAGCTTTCTTT - TRBV20-1 - 11 TRBJ1-1
CATSSTWNEQFF TGTGCCACCAGCAGTACATGGAATGAGCAGTTCTTC - TRBV15 - 12 TRBJ2-1
CAWSAGQGFNSPLHF TGTGCCTGGAGTGCCGGACAGGGGTTTAATTCACCCCTCCACTTT TRBD1 TRBV30 - 15 TRBJ1-6
CASSQDFHLGQPQHF TGTGCCAGCAGCCAAGATTTTCATCTTGGTCAGCCCCAGCATTTT - TRBV3-1/TRBV3-2 - 15 TRBJ1-5
CASSQDVWGVAKNIQYF TGTGCCAGCAGCCAAGATGTGTGGGGGGTAGCTAAAAACATTCAGTACTTC - TRBV3-1/TRBV3-2 - 17 TRBJ2-4
CASRPAAAYEQYF TGTGCCAGCAGACCCGCCGCAGCCTACGAGCAGTACTTC - TRBV12-3/TRBV12-4 once 13 TRBJ2-7
CASSRSETGGTEAFF TGTGCCAGCAGCCGGTCCGAAACAGGGGGCACTGAAGCTTTCTTT TRBD1 TRBV3-1/TRBV3-2 - 15 TRBJ1-1
CASSIGLAGGEDTQYF TGTGCCAGCAGCATCGGACTAGCGGGAGGGGAAGATACGCAGTATTTT TRBD2 TRBV13 - 16 TRBJ2-3
CASKRGNTIYF TGTGCCAGCAAGAGGGGAAACACCATATATTTT - TRBV6-5 many 11 TRBJ1-3
CASSLGTPLEQYF TGTGCCAGCAGCCTTGGGACTCCCCTCGAGCAGTACTTC - TRBV4-2 - 13 TRBJ2-7
CAISAPGAGGNTIYF TGTGCCATCAGTGCCCCGGGGGCGGGCGGAAACACCATATATTTT - TRBV10-3 - 15 TRBJ1-3
CASRGGGNVPLGANVLTF TGTGCCAGCAGGGGGGGCGGGAACGTACCCCTTGGGGCCAACGTCCTGACTTTC - TRBV2 - 18 TRBJ2-6
CARSPTGHFSGNTIYF TGTGCCAGAAGCCCCACAGGACACTTCTCTGGAAACACCATATATTTT - TRBV7-5 - 16 TRBJ1-3
CASRSSGRAQNEQFF TGTGCCAGCAGGTCGAGCGGGAGGGCCCAGAATGAGCAGTTCTTC TRBD2 TRBV6-6 - 15 TRBJ2-1
CASSDKAGMPPNIF TGTGCCAGCAGCGATAAAGCAGGGATGCCACCTAACATCTTC - TRBV6-5 once 14 TRBJ1-2
CATSPPETQYF TGTGCCACCAGCCCCCCGGAGACCCAGTACTTC - TRBV15 - 11 TRBJ2-5
CASSRDGRSSTDTQYF TGTGCCAGCAGCCGTGACGGAAGATCTAGCACAGATACGCAGTATTTT - TRBV5-4 - 16 TRBJ2-3
CASSSAPGYTF TGTGCCAGCAGTTCCGCTCCCGGCTACACCTTC - TRBV28 - 11 TRBJ1-2
CASGQGARIGSPLHF TGTGCCAGTGGGCAGGGGGCGCGAATCGGCTCACCCCTCCACTTT TRBD1 TRBV19 few 15 TRBJ1-6
CASSADRGPGAQYF TGTGCCAGCAGTGCGGACAGGGGGCCGGGGGCGCAGTATTTT TRBD1 TRBV9 - 14 TRBJ2-3
CSVEGGPLSSTDTQYF TGCAGCGTTGAGGGAGGACCACTCTCTAGCACAGATACGCAGTATTTT - TRBV29-1 once 16 TRBJ2-3
CASRDSPINTGELFF TGTGCCAGCAGGGACTCTCCGATCAACACCGGGGAGCTGTTTTTT - TRBV6-5 - 15 TRBJ2-2
CASGSGYNSPLHF TGTGCCAGCGGTTCAGGGTATAATTCACCCCTCCACTTT - TRBV12-3/TRBV12-4 - 13 TRBJ1-6
CASSQAPGQGDYGYTF TGCGCCAGCAGCCAAGCCCCGGGACAGGGGGACTATGGCTACACCTTC TRBD1 TRBV4-1 once 16 TRBJ1-2
CASRERLGDTQYF TGCGCCAGCAGGGAGCGGCTCGGAGATACGCAGTATTTT - TRBV10-2 once 13 TRBJ2-3
CASSQEGSKNYGYTF TGCGCCAGCAGCCAAGAGGGCAGTAAAAACTATGGCTACACCTTC - TRBV4-1 - 15 TRBJ1-2
CASSEALGRMNTEAFF TGTGCCAGCAGTGAAGCTCTGGGACGGATGAACACTGAAGCTTTCTTT - TRBV2 - 16 TRBJ1-1
CASSEVWTGGEGNEKLFF TGTGCCAGCAGTGAAGTGTGGACAGGGGGCGAAGGAAATGAAAAACTGTTTTTT TRBD1 TRBV6-1 - 18 TRBJ1-4
CATSRDVAGYGYTF TGTGCCACCAGCAGAGATGTGGCAGGCTATGGCTACACCTTC - TRBV15 - 14 TRBJ1-2
CASSVPRGRGTDTQYF TGTGCCAGCAGTGTTCCCCGGGGACGGGGCACAGATACGCAGTATTTT - TRBV25-1 - 16 TRBJ2-3
CAWSLAVVPYNEQFF TGTGCCTGGAGCCTGGCGGTAGTTCCCTACAATGAGCAGTTCTTC - TRBV30 - 15 TRBJ2-1
CASSPTGWQGQYF TGTGCCAGCAGCCCCACAGGGTGGCAAGGGCAGTACTTC - TRBV27 few 13 TRBJ2-7
CASILGYEQYF TGTGCCAGCATACTCGGGTACGAGCAGTACTTC - TRBV6-5 once 11 TRBJ2-7
CASSLLTGAATGELFF TGCGCCAGCAGCTTGTTGACAGGGGCGGCCACCGGGGAGCTGTTTTTT TRBD1 TRBV5-1 - 16 TRBJ2-2
CASSPRTGTNSPLHF TGTGCCAGTAGTCCAAGGACAGGGACCAATTCACCCCTCCACTTT TRBD1 TRBV19 - 15 TRBJ1-6
CASSLGRTGDGYEQFF TGTGCCAGCAGCTTGGGGAGGACAGGGGATGGCTATGAGCAGTTCTTC TRBD1 TRBV5-5 once 16 TRBJ2-1
CASSTNSGHSYREQFF TGTGCCAGCAGCACCAACTCGGGTCATAGTTACCGTGAGCAGTTCTTC - TRBV7-6 once 16 TRBJ2-1
CASSPRVSSHPSYGYTF TGTGCCAGCTCACCTCGGGTCTCTTCCCATCCCAGCTATGGCTACACCTTC - TRBV18 - 17 TRBJ1-2